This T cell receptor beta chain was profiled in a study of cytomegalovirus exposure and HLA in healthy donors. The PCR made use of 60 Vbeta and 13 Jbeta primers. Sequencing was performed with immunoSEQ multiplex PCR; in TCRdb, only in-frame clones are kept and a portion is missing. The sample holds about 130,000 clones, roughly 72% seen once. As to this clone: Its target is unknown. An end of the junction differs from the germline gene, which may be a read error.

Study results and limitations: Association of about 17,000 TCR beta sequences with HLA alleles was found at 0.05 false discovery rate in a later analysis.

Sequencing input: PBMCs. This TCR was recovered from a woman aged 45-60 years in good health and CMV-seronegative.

CDR3: CSVMGTVYGQYF. CDR3 nucleotide sequence: TGCAGCGTGATGGGGACAGTCTACGGGCAGTACTTC. The chain employs TRBV29-1 and TRBJ2-7, with 7 bases that match TRBD1. CDR1 is SQVTM and CDR2 is ANQGSEA in the germline V gene. This CDR3 has 12 amino acids.